The 20 T cell receptor beta chains in this list originate from one sample, sequenced in a study of shared clonotypes between healthy human individuals. TCRdb's table, derived via immunoSEQ multiplex PCR, lists solely in-frame clones and lacks some. Among under 2.5 million clones listed, roughly 90% were seen once. Sequenced input: naive CD4+ T cells from PBMCs. Subset in this sample: CD45RA+ positively selected. The receptors originated from a man between 18 and 29 years old in good health. Some clones in this sample may be carry-over from other donors' samples.

The rearrangement links TRBV9 to TRBJ2-1; 9 nucleotides align to TRBD1. CDR1 and CDR2 (germline): SGDLS, YYNGEE. The CDR3 totals 14 residues. V shed 0 bases and J 6 bases; nucleotides not matched to a gene: 1. The CDR3 nucleotides are TGTGCCAGCAGCGTAGGGGACAGGGTCAATGAGCAGTTCTTC. Translated: CASSVGDRVNEQFF.

The rearrangement links TRBV11-3 to TRBJ2-4; D is perhaps TRBD1 (7 bases). V lost 5 bases to trimming and J lost 6 bases, with 14 bases between them. Germline loops: CDR1 SGHNT, CDR2 YENEEA. This CDR3 region has 14 residues. CDR3 sequence (DNA): TGTGCCAGCAGCCCCAGGGGGGACCTAAACATTCAGTACTTC. Translating it yields CASSPRGDLNIQYF.

This chain joins TRBV13 and TRBJ1-4; no definite D call. CDR1 is PRHDT and CDR2 is FYEKMQ in the germline V gene (reference sequence). The length of the CDR3 is 13 residues. V was pared by 6 bases and J by 7 bases, with 12 bases between. DNA for the CDR3: TGTGCCAGCAGTATGGTGGGAATTGAAAAACTGTTTTTT. This codes for CASSMVGIEKLFF. The entire variable domain, with the rest obtained from reference TRBV13 and TRBJ1-4, is as follows: AAGVIQSPRHLIKEKRETATLKCYPIPRHDTVYWYQQGPGQDPQFLISFYEKMQSDKGSIPDRFSAQQFSDYHSELNMSSLELGDSALYFCASSMVGIEKLFFGSGTQLSVL.

The rearrangement uses TRBV11-2 and TRBJ2-1; TRBD2 matches 12 bases. V was clipped by 5 bases and J by 6 bases; unmatched bases: 8. CDR1 and CDR2 (germline): SGHAT, FQNNGV. This CDR3 has 16 residues. CDR3 bases: TGTGCCAGCAGCCCCCAGACTAGCGGGAGTGTCAATGAGCAGTTCTTC. It translates to CASSPQTSGSVNEQFF. The entire variable domain, with the rest obtained from reference TRBV11-2 and TRBJ2-1, is as follows: EAGVAQSPRYKIIEKRQSVAFWCNPISGHATLYWYQQILGQGPKLLIQFQNNGVVDDSQLPKDRFSAERLKGVDSTLKIQPAKLEDSAVYLCASSPQTSGSVNEQFFGPGTRLTVL.

The chain is built from TRBV6-1 and TRBJ1-2; a weak D match, TRBD1 (6 bases). CDR3 size: 15 residues. CDR1 MNHNS and CDR2 SASEGT come from the germline V gene. V lost 1 base and J lost 2, with 11 bases in between. CDR3 in DNA: TGTGCCAGCAGTGAAGAGTTAACAGGGAACTATGGCTACACCTTC. It is translated as CASSEELTGNYGYTF.

The chain uses TRBV6-1 and TRBJ2-7; no definite D call. Germline V gives CDR1 MNHNS, CDR2 SASEGT. V shed 7 bases and J shed 2 bases, with 15 bases lying between them. CDR3 length equals 14 residues. For the CDR3, the DNA is TGTGCCAGCATAAAGGCAGGCCGGCCCTACGAGCAGTACTTC. Amino acid sequence: CASIKAGRPYEQYF.

The gene calls are TRBV5-4 and TRBJ2-7, with TRBD2 identical over 8 bases. Germline V lookup: CDR1 SGHNT, CDR2 YYREEE (reference sequence). With V trimmed by 5 bases and J by 0 bases, 4 bases remained unmatched. The CDR3 extends over 14 amino acids. The CDR3 region is CASSRGGTSYEQYF. The CDR3 coding sequence is TGTGCCAGCAGTCGGGGGGGGACCTCCTACGAGCAGTACTTC.

The chain uses TRBV5-1 and TRBJ2-3; 8 bases match TRBD1. Germline-derived CDR1 and CDR2 are SGHRS and YFSETQ. After removal of 4 bases from V and 4 bases from J, the junction contained 5 bases not matched to a gene. The CDR3 length is 14 residues. CDR3 bases: TGCGCCAGCAGCGTTGGACAGGGCTCAGATACGCAGTATTTT. Translated, it gives CASSVGQGSDTQYF.

The chain has TRBV6-5 and TRBJ2-7, with D possibly TRBD2 on 6 matching bases. The V end lost 9 bases, the J end lost 6 bases, and 15 bases lay between the germline ends. Germline CDR1 MNHEY, CDR2 SVGAGI. This CDR3 region has 12 residues. CDR3: CASSGRFGEQYF. The CDR3 DNA is TGTGCCAGTTCCGGGAGATTCGGCGAGCAGTACTTC.

About this clone: The identical CDR3 is also encoded by other nucleotide sequences in the sample. This chain joins TRBV18 and TRBJ2-5, with D uncertain. The CDR3 spans 12 residues. V lost 1 base, J lost 4 bases, and 4 bases lay in between. Germline loops: CDR1 KGHSH, CDR2 LQKENI. The CDR3, as DNA: TGTGCCAGCTCACCACGGGGAGAGACCCAGTACTTC. As protein: CASSPRGETQYF. The whole variable domain, filled in from reference TRBV18 and TRBJ2-5, reads NAGVMQNPRHLVRRRGQEARLRCSPMKGHSHVYWYRQLPEEGLKFMVYLQKENIIDESGMPKERFSAEFPKEGPSILRIQQVVRGDSAAYFCASSPRGETQYFGPGTRLLVL.

The V gene is TRBV14, the J gene TRBJ2-1; no definite D call. The germline gives CDR1 SGHDN, CDR2 FVKESK. The V end was cut by 1 base, the J end by 5 bases, with 15 bases between. This CDR3 is built from 16 residues. The CDR3 here is CASSQALSLTNNEQFF. CDR3 in DNA: TGTGCCAGCAGCCAAGCCCTATCCCTAACCAACAATGAGCAGTTCTTC.

This clone was seen just once. Different DNA sequences within this sample yield the same CDR3. V usage is TRBV4-2 and J usage is TRBJ1-4; D is uncertain. This CDR3 region has 15 residues. Trimming removed 0 bases from V and 0 bases from J, with 5 bases in between. Germline V lookup: CDR1 LGHNA, CDR2 YNFKEQ. The CDR3 loop is CASSQEPATNEKLFF. CDR3 in DNA: TGTGCCAGCAGCCAAGAGCCTGCAACTAATGAAAAACTGTTTTTT.

The V and J genes are TRBV5-4 and TRBJ2-5; D is perhaps TRBD1 (6 bases). CDR1 and CDR2 from the germline V gene are SGHNT and YYREEE (reference sequence). The CDR3 is made up of 15 amino acids. V was shortened by 6 bases and J by 5 bases, with 20 bases between the two germline ends. CDR3 DNA: TGTGCCAGCACCCTGGGGGCAGGGTTCGGGGAGACCCAGTACTTC. Translation gives CASTLGAGFGETQYF.

V usage is TRBV5-1 and J usage is TRBJ1-4; D is unresolved. Trimming removed 1 base at V and 4 bases at J, with 14 bases between. Germline V gene sequence: CDR1 SGHRS, CDR2 YFSETQ. This CDR3 is 16 amino acids long. CDR3 coding DNA: TGCGCCAGCAGCTTGTCGGCCGCCGCCAGTAATGAAAAACTGTTTTTT. Residues: CASSLSAAASNEKLFF.

The chain has TRBV5-6 and TRBJ2-1; 9 bases align to TRBD2. The ends lost 0 bases at V and 3 bases at J; junction bases unmatched: 4. This CDR3 has 16 residues. Germline assignment: CDR1 SGHDT and CDR2 YYEEEE. CDR3 sequence reads: CASSLERTSDYNEQFF. DNA for the CDR3: TGTGCCAGCAGCTTGGAACGGACTAGCGACTACAATGAGCAGTTCTTC.

In its sample, this clone was seen a few times. The chain has TRBV5-1 and TRBJ2-2; 9 positions agree with TRBD2. Trimming took 10 bases from V and 2 from J; bases not matched to a gene: 9. Germline lookup yields CDR1 SGHRS and CDR2 YFSETQ. The CDR3 length is 15 residues. In DNA form, the CDR3 reads TGCGCCTCCCGGGCTAGCGGGACTAACACCGGGGAGCTGTTTTTT. Translation gives CASRASGTNTGELFF.

This clone has only one observation. V usage is TRBV28 and J usage is TRBJ2-7; D is uncertain. Trimming removed 4 bases at V and 2 bases at J, with 6 bases between. The CDR3 consists of 12 residues. Per the germline V gene, CDR1 is MDHEN and CDR2 is SYDVKM. The CDR3 loop reads CASSYPTYEQYF. The CDR3 DNA sequence: TGTGCCAGCAGTTACCCCACCTACGAGCAGTACTTC. Together with reference TRBV28 and TRBJ2-7, the CDR3 gives the full variable domain: DVKVTQSSRYLVKRTGEKVFLECVQDMDHENMFWYRQDPGLGLRLIYFSYDVKMKEKGDIPEGYSVSREKKERFSLILESASTNQTSMYLCASSYPTYEQYFGPGTRLTVT.

The chain has TRBV28 and TRBJ2-6; D call uncertain. The germline V gene has CDR1 MDHEN and CDR2 SYDVKM. The V end lost 9 bases, the J end lost 0 bases, and 6 bases lay between the germline ends. The CDR3 sequence is 13 residues long. The CDR3 region is CASVLSGANVLTF. Here the CDR3 DNA reads TGTGCCAGTGTTCTCTCTGGGGCCAACGTCCTGACTTTC.

V is TRBV27 and J is TRBJ2-2; 8 bases are a match to TRBD2. Germline CDR1 MNHEY, CDR2 SMNVEV (reference sequence). The CDR3 spans 17 residues. The junction had 13 bases not matched to a gene; V was cut back by 5 bases and J by 5 bases. CDR3 region: CASSPLAGRAWTGELFF. Written as DNA, the CDR3 is TGTGCCAGCAGTCCCCTTGCCGGGAGGGCCTGGACCGGGGAGCTGTTTTTT.

With respect to this clone: Other DNA sequences in this sample translate to the same CDR3. V gene TRBV2 combines with J gene TRBJ2-7, with 8 bases that match TRBD1. Germline loops: CDR1 SNHLY, CDR2 FYNNEI. V gave up 9 bases and J gave up 0 bases; unmatched junction bases: 4. This CDR3 comprises 13 residues. CDR3 bases: TGTGCCAGTTCAGGGGGCGCCTCCTACGAGCAGTACTTC. Its translation is CASSGGASYEQYF.